Each of the 4 T cell receptor beta chains below was sequenced from the same sample in a study of OX40 agonist ivuxolimab in advanced cancers. Assay used: immunoSEQ multiplex PCR; TCRdb lists only in-frame clones, some missing. The table includes about 79,000 clones, 75% to 95% detected once. Sequencing was performed on CD4+ or CD8+ T cells sorted from blood, taken in a trial of the OX40 agonist ivuxolimab. These receptor sequences come from an adult with an advanced solid tumor such as melanoma, head and neck, liver or kidney cancer.

This rearrangement joins TRBV11-2 to TRBJ2-7, with D perhaps TRBD1 (6 bases). Germline V lookup: CDR1 SGHAT, CDR2 FQNNGV. Between the trimmed V and J ends, which lost 5 bases and 7 bases, there was a span of 15 bases. The CDR3 loop spans 13 amino acids. The CDR3 DNA reads as TGTGCCAGCAGCCCACAGGGACGGGGTGAGCAGTACTTC. Its translation is CASSPQGRGEQYF.

The V gene is TRBV5-1, the J gene TRBJ1-4, with D perhaps matching TRBD1 (6 bases). There are 14 residues in the CDR3. V was pared by 3 bases and J by 5 bases, with 11 bases between. Germline CDR1 and CDR2: SGHRS and YFSETQ. The CDR3 loop reads CASSSQGRNEKLFF. The CDR3 DNA follows: TGCGCCAGCAGCTCACAGGGAAGGAATGAAAAACTGTTTTTT.

The V gene is TRBV5-4, the J gene TRBJ2-7, with 8 nucleotides matching TRBD2. V shed 7 bases, J shed 0 bases, and the junction held 9 bases outside the gene matches. Germline CDR1 and CDR2: SGHNT and YYREEE (reference sequence). The CDR3 spans 15 residues. The CDR3 DNA sequence: TGTGCCAGCGGACCGGGACTAGGGAGCTCCTACGAGCAGTACTTC. Translation gives CASGPGLGSSYEQYF.

This chain links TRBV30 with TRBJ1-1, with TRBD1 as a possible D gene (6 bases). The CDR3 runs to 13 residues. With 3 bases removed from V and 3 bases from J, the gap between germline ends came to 11 bases. Germline values: CDR1 GTSNPN, CDR2 SVGIG (reference sequence). CDR3 sequence: CAWSPRGDTEAFF. The DNA for the CDR3 is TGTGCCTGGAGCCCTAGGGGGGACACTGAAGCTTTCTTT.